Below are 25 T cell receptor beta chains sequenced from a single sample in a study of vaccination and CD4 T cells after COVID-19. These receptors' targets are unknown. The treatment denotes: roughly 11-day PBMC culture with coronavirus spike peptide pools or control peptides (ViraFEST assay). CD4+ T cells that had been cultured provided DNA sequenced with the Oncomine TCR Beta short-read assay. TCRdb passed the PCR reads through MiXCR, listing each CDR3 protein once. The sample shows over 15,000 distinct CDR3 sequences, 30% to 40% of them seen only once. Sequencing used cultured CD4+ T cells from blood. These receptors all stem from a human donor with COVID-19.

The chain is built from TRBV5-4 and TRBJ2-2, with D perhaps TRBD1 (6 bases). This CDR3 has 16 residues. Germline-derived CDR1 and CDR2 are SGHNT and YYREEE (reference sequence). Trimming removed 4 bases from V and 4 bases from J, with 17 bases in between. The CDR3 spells CASSGGQSLTTGELFF. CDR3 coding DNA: TGTGCCAGCAGCGGTGGACAGAGCCTAACCACCGGGGAGCTGTTTTTT.

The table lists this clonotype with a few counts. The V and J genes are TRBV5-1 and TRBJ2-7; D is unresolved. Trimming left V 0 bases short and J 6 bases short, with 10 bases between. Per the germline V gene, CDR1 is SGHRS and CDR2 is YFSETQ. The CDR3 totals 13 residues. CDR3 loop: CASSLVTAIEQYF. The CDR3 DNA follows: TGCGCCAGCAGCTTGGTAACAGCCATCGAGCAGTACTTC. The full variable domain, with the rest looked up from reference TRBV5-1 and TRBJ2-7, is KAGVTQTPRYLIKTRGQQVTLSCSPISGHRSVSWYQQTPGQGLQFLFEYFSETQRNKGNFPGRFSGRQFSNSRSEMNVSTLELGDSALYLCASSLVTAIEQYFGPGTRLTVT.

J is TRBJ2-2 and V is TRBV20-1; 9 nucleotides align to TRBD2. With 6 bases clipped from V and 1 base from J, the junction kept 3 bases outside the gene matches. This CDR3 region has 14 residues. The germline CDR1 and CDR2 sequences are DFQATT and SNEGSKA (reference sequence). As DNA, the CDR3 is TGCAGTGCCGCGGGGGGGAAGAACACCGGGGAGCTGTTTTTT. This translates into CSAAGGKNTGELFF.

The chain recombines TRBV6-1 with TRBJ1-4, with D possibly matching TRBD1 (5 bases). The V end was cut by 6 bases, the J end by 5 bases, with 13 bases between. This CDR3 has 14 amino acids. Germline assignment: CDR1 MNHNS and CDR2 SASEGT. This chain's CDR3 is CASRVTGWNEKLFF. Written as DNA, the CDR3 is TGTGCCAGCAGAGTTACAGGTTGGAATGAAAAACTGTTTTTT.

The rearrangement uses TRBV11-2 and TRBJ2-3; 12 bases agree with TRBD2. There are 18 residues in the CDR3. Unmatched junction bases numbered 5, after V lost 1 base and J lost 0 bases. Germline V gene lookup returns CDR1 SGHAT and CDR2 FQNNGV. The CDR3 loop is CASSLGTSGDTSTDTQYF. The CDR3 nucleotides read TGTGCCAGCAGCTTAGGGACTAGCGGGGACACTAGCACAGATACGCAGTATTTT.

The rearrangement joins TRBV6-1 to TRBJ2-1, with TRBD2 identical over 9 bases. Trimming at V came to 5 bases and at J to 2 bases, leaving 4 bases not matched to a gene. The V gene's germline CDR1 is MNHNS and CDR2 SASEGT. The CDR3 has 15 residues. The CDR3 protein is CASSRGGAAYNEQFF. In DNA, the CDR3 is TGTGCCAGCAGTCGCGGGGGGGCGGCCTACAATGAGCAGTTCTTC.

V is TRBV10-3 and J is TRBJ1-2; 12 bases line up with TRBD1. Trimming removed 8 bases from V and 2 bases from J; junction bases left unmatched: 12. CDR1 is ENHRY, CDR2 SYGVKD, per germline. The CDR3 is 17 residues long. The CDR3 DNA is TGTGCCATCCCCGCAACCGGGACAGGGGGCGCGAACTATGGCTACACCTTC. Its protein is CAIPATGTGGANYGYTF.

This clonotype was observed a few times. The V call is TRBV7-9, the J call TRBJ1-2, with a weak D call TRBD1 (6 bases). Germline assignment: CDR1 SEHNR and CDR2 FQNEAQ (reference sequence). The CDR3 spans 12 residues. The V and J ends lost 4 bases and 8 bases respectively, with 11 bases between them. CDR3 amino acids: CASSSSGVGYTF. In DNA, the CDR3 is TGTGCCAGCAGCTCTTCAGGGGTCGGCTACACCTTC.

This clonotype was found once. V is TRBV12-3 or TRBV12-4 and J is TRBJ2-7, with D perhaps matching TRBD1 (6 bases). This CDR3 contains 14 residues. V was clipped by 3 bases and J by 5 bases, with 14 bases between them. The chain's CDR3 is CASSFRNRVDEQYF. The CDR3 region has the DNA TGTGCCAGCAGTTTCAGAAACAGGGTCGACGAGCAGTACTTC.

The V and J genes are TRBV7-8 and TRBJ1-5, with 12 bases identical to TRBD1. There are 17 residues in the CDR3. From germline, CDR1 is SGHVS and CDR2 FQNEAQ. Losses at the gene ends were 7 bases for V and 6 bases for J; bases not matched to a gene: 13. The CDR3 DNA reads TGTGCCAGCACCCTCACCGGGACAGGGGGCTATGTTCAGCCCCAGCATTTT. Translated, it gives CASTLTGTGGYVQPQHF. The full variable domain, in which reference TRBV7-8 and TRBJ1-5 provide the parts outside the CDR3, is GAGVSQSPRYKVAKRGQDVALRCDPISGHVSLFWYQQALGQGPEFLTYFQNEAQLDKSGLPSDRFFAERPEGSVSTLKIQRTQQEDSAVYLCASTLTGTGGYVQPQHFGDGTRLSIL.

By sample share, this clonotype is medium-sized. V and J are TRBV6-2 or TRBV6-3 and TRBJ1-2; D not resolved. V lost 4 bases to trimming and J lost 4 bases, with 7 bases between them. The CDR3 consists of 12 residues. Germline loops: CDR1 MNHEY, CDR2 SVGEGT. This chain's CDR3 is CASSWMVYGYTF. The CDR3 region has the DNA TGTGCCAGCAGTTGGATGGTCTATGGCTACACCTTC.

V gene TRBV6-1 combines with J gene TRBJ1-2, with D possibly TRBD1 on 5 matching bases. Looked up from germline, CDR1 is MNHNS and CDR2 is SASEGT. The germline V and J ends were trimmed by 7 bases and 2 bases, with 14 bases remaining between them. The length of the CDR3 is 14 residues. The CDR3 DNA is TGTGCCAGCATTAAGCTGGGGGAGAACTATGGCTACACCTTC. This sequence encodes CASIKLGENYGYTF.

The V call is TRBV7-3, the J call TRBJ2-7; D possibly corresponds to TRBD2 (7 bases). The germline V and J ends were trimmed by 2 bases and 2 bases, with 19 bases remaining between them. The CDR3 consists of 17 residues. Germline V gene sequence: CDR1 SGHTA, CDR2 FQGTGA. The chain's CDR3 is CASSLDAGATKAYEQYF. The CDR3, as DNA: TGTGCCAGCAGCTTAGATGCGGGGGCCACTAAAGCCTACGAGCAGTACTTC.

The CDR3 loop is CAWRRRDSTNYGYTF. CDR3 in DNA: TGTGCCTGGAGGCGCCGGGACAGCACTAACTATGGCTACACCTTC. This chain joins TRBV30 and TRBJ1-2; TRBD1 agrees at 7 bases. Germline CDR1 reads GTSNPN; CDR2 reads SVGIG (reference sequence). V was clipped by 3 bases and J by 0 bases; unmatched bases: 7. This CDR3 has 15 amino acids.

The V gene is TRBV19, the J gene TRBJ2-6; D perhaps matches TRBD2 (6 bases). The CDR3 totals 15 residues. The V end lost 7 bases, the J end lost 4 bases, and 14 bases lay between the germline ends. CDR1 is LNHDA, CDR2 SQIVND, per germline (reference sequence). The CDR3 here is CASTDGGAGANVLTF. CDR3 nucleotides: TGTGCCAGTACCGATGGCGGGGCCGGGGCCAACGTCCTGACTTTC.

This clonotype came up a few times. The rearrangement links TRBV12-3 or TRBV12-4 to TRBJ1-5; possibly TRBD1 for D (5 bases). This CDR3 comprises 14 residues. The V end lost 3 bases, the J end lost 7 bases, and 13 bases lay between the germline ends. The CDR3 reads CASSFYRWPQPQHF. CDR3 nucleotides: TGTGCCAGCAGTTTCTACAGGTGGCCCCAGCCCCAGCATTTT.

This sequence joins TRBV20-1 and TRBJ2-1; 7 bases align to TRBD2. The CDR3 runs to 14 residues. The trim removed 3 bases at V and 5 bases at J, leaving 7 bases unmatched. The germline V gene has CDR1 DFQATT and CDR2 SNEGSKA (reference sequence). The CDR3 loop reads CSARASGENNEQFF. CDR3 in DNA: TGCAGTGCTAGGGCTAGCGGAGAAAACAATGAGCAGTTCTTC.

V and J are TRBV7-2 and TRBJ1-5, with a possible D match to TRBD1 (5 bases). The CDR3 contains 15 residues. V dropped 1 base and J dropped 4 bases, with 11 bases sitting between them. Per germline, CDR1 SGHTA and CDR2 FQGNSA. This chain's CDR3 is CASSLDGGGNQPQHF. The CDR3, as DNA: TGTGCCAGCAGCTTAGACGGGGGAGGGAATCAGCCCCAGCATTTT.

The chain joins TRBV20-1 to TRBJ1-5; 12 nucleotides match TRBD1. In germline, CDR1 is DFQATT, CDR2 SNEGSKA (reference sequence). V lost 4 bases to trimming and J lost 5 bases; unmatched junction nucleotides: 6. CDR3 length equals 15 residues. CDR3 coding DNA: TGCAGTGCTACCAGCCGGGACAGGGGGCATCAGCCCCAGCATTTT. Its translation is CSATSRDRGHQPQHF.

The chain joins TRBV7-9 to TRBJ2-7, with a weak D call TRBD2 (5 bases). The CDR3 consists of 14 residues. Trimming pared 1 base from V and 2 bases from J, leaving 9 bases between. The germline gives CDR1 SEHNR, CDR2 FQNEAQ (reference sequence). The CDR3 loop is CASSLEADTYEQYF. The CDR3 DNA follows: TGTGCCAGCAGCTTAGAAGCGGATACCTACGAGCAGTACTTC.

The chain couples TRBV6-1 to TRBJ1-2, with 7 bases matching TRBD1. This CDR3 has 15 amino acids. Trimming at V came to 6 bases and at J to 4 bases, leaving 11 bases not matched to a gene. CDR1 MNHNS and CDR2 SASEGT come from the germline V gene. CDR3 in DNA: TGTGCCAGCAGCGGACCCCCGGGACAGCTCTATGGCTACACCTTC. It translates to CASSGPPGQLYGYTF.

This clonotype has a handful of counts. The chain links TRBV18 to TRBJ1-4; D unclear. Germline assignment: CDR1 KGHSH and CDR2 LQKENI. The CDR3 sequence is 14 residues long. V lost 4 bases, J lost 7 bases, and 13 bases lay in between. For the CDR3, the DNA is TGTGCCAGCTCACTAGGACCGAGCGTTGAAAAACTGTTTTTT. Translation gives CASSLGPSVEKLFF. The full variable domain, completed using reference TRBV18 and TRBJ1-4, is NAGVMQNPRHLVRRRGQEARLRCSPMKGHSHVYWYRQLPEEGLKFMVYLQKENIIDESGMPKERFSAEFPKEGPSILRIQQVVRGDSAAYFCASSLGPSVEKLFFGSGTQLSVL.

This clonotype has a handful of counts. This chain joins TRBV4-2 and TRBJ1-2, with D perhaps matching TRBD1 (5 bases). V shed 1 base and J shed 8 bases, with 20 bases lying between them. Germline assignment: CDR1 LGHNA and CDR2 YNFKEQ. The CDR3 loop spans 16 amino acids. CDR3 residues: CASSQGEGVPRRGYTF. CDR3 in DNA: TGTGCCAGCAGCCAAGGAGAAGGGGTTCCCCGACGGGGCTACACCTTC.

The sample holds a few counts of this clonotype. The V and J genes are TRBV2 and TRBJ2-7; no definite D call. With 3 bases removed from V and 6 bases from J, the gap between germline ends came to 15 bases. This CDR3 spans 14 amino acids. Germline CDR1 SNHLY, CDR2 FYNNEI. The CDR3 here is CASSELGPQLEQYF. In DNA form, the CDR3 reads TGTGCCAGCAGTGAGCTCGGACCGCAACTCGAGCAGTACTTC.

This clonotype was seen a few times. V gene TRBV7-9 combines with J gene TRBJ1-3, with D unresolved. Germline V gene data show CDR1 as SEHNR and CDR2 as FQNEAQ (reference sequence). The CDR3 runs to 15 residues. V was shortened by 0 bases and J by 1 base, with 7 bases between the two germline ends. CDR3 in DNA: TGTGCCAGCAGCTTAGCGTTAGGATCTGGAAACACCATATATTTT. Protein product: CASSLALGSGNTIYF.